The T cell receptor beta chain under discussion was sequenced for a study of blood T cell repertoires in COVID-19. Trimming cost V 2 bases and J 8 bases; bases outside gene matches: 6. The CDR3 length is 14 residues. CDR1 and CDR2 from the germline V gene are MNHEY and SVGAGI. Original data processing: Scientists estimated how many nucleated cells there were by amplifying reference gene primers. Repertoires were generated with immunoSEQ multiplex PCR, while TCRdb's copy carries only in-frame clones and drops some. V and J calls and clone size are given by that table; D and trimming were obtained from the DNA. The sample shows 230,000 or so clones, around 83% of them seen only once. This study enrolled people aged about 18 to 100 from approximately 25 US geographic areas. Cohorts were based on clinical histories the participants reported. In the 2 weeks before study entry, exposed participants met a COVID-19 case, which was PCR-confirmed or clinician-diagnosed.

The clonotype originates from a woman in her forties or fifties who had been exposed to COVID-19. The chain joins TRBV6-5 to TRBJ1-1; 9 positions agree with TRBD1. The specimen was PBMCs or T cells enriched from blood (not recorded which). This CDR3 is CASSYTGGEGEAFF. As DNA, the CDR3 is TGTGCCAGCAGTTACACAGGGGGCGAAGGGGAAGCTTTCTTT.